This T cell receptor beta chain was documented in a study of Graves' ophthalmopathy and Graves' hyperthyroidism. This clonotype was seen ten or more times. The CDR3 contains 12 residues. With V trimmed by 2 bases and J by 6 bases, 1 base remained unmatched. The germline gives CDR1 SGHTS, CDR2 YDEGEE. The authors amplified TCR beta CDR3 regions, and they did so from RNA transcripts for repertoire sequencing. HTBI-primed first-round RT-PCR preceded second-round multiplex PCR. TCRdb recomputed calls from the multiplex PCR reads with MiXCR, one row per CDR3 protein. The sample gives about 1.1 million distinct CDR3 sequences, approximately 35% of which show up once; over 8.5% is in the top ten.

The J gene is TRBJ1-2, the V gene TRBV5-8; 7 bases are a match to TRBD1. This receptor was taken from an adult man with Graves' hyperthyroidism. The sequencing input was peripheral blood or thyroid tissue (not recorded which). The CDR3 bases are TGTGCCAGCAGCTTCGGGACAGATGGCTACACCTTC. Amino acids: CASSFGTDGYTF.